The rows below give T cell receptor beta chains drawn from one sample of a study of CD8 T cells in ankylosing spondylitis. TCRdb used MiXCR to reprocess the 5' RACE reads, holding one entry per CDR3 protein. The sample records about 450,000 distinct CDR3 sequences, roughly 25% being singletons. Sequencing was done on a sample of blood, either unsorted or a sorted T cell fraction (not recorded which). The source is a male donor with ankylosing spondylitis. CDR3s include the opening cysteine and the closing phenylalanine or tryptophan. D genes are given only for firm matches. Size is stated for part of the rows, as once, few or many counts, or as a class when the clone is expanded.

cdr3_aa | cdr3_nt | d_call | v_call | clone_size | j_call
CASSPPTRTDTQYF | TGTGCCAGCTCACCACCGACACGGACAGATACGCAGTATTTT | NA | TRBV18 | NA | TRBJ2-3
CSLEVDAETQYF | TGCAGTTTAGAGGTGGACGCAGAGACCCAGTACTTC | NA | TRBV20-1 | NA | TRBJ2-5
CASSAFTHPGADTQYF | TGTGCCAGCAGCGCGTTTACCCATCCTGGGGCAGATACGCAGTATTTT | NA | TRBV9 | NA | TRBJ2-3
CSARASGGSQETQYF | TGCAGTGCTAGAGCGAGCGGGGGGTCTCAAGAGACCCAGTACTTC | TRBD2 | TRBV20-1 | NA | TRBJ2-5
CASSLRTGGPQPQHF | TGTGCCAGCAGTTTAAGGACAGGGGGCCCTCAGCCCCAGCATTTT | TRBD1 | TRBV12-3/TRBV12-4 | NA | TRBJ1-5
CATSDSGRETGYTF | TGTGCCACCAGTGATTCGGGCAGGGAGACTGGCTACACCTTC | NA | TRBV24-1 | NA | TRBJ1-2
CASSSREGAEQFF | TGTGCCAGCAGCAGTCGGGAGGGGGCTGAGCAGTTCTTC | NA | TRBV7-9 | NA | TRBJ2-1
CASGTGWNSPLHF | TGTGCCAGCGGGACAGGGTGGAATTCACCCCTCCACTTT | TRBD1 | TRBV11-2 | NA | TRBJ1-6
CASAKRTVVTGELFF | TGTGCCAGCGCTAAACGGACAGTAGTCACCGGGGAGCTGTTTTTT | NA | TRBV7-6 | NA | TRBJ2-2
CASTLAPGPAGRDEQFF | TGCGCCAGCACCCTGGCCCCAGGGCCAGCGGGACGGGATGAGCAGTTCTTC | TRBD2 | TRBV5-1 | few | TRBJ2-1
CASSPSQVSDEQYF | TGTGCCAGCTCACCCTCACAGGTCTCGGACGAGCAGTACTTC | NA | TRBV18 | NA | TRBJ2-7
CASSLSGPQHF | TGTGCCAGCAGTTTAAGCGGGCCCCAGCATTTT | NA | TRBV12-3/TRBV12-4 | NA | TRBJ1-5
CAISDLGTREKLFF | TGTGCCATCAGTGATTTGGGGACGCGGGAAAAACTGTTTTTT | NA | TRBV10-3 | NA | TRBJ1-4
CSVEEEEKLFF | TGCAGCGTTGAGGAGGAGGAAAAACTGTTTTTT | NA | TRBV29-1 | NA | TRBJ1-4
CSAPILAEYNEQFF | TGCAGTGCCCCAATACTAGCGGAGTACAATGAGCAGTTCTTC | TRBD2 | TRBV20-1 | NA | TRBJ2-1
CSVEQGRETQYF | TGCAGCGTTGAACAGGGAAGAGAGACCCAGTACTTC | NA | TRBV29-1 | NA | TRBJ2-5
CATSDSGSNEQFF | TGTGCCACCAGTGATTCCGGGAGCAATGAGCAGTTCTTC | NA | TRBV24-1 | NA | TRBJ2-1
CASSPDRAREDTQYF | TGTGCCAGCAGTCCGGACAGGGCCCGCGAAGATACGCAGTATTTT | TRBD1 | TRBV6-1 | NA | TRBJ2-3
CASTLGTVRTEAFF | TGTGCCAGCACCCTTGGGACAGTTAGGACTGAAGCTTTCTTT | TRBD1 | TRBV3-1 | many | TRBJ1-1
CASSLERLEAFF | TGTGCCAGCAGCTTGGAAAGGCTTGAAGCTTTCTTT | NA | TRBV5-6 | few | TRBJ1-1
CASSRDGASGNTIYF | TGCGCCAGCAGCCGGGACGGGGCCTCTGGAAACACCATATATTTT | NA | TRBV5-1 | NA | TRBJ1-3
CASSFSTKETQYF | TGTGCCAGCAGCTTCTCAACAAAAGAGACCCAGTACTTC | NA | TRBV3-1 | NA | TRBJ2-5
CAIGGTVDTDTQYF | TGTGCCATCGGGGGGACAGTGGACACAGATACGCAGTATTTT | NA | TRBV10-3 | NA | TRBJ2-3
CASSLALADQETQYF | TGTGCCAGCAGCTTAGCTCTGGCAGATCAAGAGACCCAGTACTTC | NA | TRBV7-9 | few | TRBJ2-5
CASSPGITGELFF | TGTGCCAGCAGCCCAGGGATTACCGGGGAGCTGTTTTTT | NA | TRBV7-9 | many | TRBJ2-2
CATSDRLAPGPDTQYF | TGTGCCACCAGTGATCGACTAGCGCCCGGACCAGATACGCAGTATTTT | TRBD2 | TRBV24-1 | few | TRBJ2-3
CASKPGPSTDTQYF | TGTGCCAGCAAACCGGGACCTAGCACAGATACGCAGTATTTT | NA | TRBV12-3/TRBV12-4 | few | TRBJ2-3
CASSLGGSRVTQYF | TGCGCCAGCAGCTTGGGAGGCTCGCGGGTAACCCAGTACTTC | NA | TRBV5-1 | NA | TRBJ2-5
CASSSGQVGNEKLFF | TGTGCCAGCAGCTCGGGACAGGTGGGGAATGAAAAACTGTTTTTT | TRBD1 | TRBV7-9 | few | TRBJ1-4
CATSDSDRGSQPQHF | TGTGCCACCAGTGATTCAGACAGGGGGTCTCAGCCCCAGCATTTT | TRBD1 | TRBV24-1 | NA | TRBJ1-5
CSLSWDTDNEQFF | TGCAGCCTTTCCTGGGACACCGACAATGAGCAGTTCTTC | NA | TRBV29-1 | many | TRBJ2-1
CASSFGYGTGFENIQYF | TGCGCCAGCAGCTTCGGTTACGGGACAGGGTTTGAAAACATTCAGTACTTC | TRBD1 | TRBV5-1 | many | TRBJ2-4